This T cell receptor beta chain was recovered during a study of blood T cell repertoires in COVID-19 (dated by TCRdb to the early 2020s). Some background on the complete study: The collaborator samples originated in the United States, Italy and Spain and spanned the acute and convalescent phases of COVID-19. The prospective study material was composed of cDNA or gDNA derived from T cells, B-cell-depleted T cells, or PBMCs. Deeply sampled blood TCRbeta repertoires from subjects exposed to, actively infected with, or recovered from COVID-19 were included in the dataset. The repertoires were released in a freely available public database intended as a resource for research on the immune response to SARS-CoV-2. Samples were obtained from the ongoing ImmuneRACE study (first 160 participants) and from over 1,000 subjects provided by 6 global collaborators. A de-identified subject ID, COVID-19 status, age in years and sex were almost always included in the sample metadata. Where available, HLA class I and class II types were taken from metadata supplied by the sample provider and were not determined by assay-based typing. Overall study results and their limits: The quantity of clinical and demographic metadata differed by source and by participant and was supplied without curation.

TCRbeta CDR3 regions were amplified from genomic DNA by means of the immunoSEQ Assay, a bias-controlled multiplex PCR. Under the source paper's analysis protocol: The number of nucleated cells in each sample was estimated by amplification of reference gene primers within the assay. To quantify the absolute abundance of each unique TCRbeta CDR3 rearrangement, sequence reads were collapsed and filtered. For each sample, productive Simpson clonality was calculated by taking the square root of Simpson's diversity index across productive rearrangements. As stored in TCRdb, this immuneACCESS dataset retains in-frame rearrangements with V and J assigned. A fraction of the clones does not appear; measured against another copy, unresolved V genes explain less than half of the discrepancy, and the remainder lacks a known reason. The V and J calls and clone size come from that table; D and trimming were worked out from the DNA. The sample table records about 130,000 clones; over 60% of these occur just once. Less than 2.5% of the sample lies in the top ten.

The collaborating institutions used their own protocols to collect whole blood in K2EDTA tubes. For TCRbeta analysis, collaborator samples were shipped as frozen whole blood, as isolated PBMCs, or as DNA extracted from either sample type. In regard to this clone: No cognate antigen has been identified for it. No much larger clone exists at a distance of one base, and base qualities are not known.

The CDR1 and CDR2 encoded by the germline V gene (reference sequence) are MNHEY and SMNVEV. After removal of 0 bases from V and 0 bases from J, the junction retains 3 bases not matched to a gene. Counted from cysteine to phenylalanine, this CDR3 has 16 amino acids. This entry keeps only the CDR3 DNA: 48 bases, framed from base 1. Sequenced: peripheral blood. The chain couples TRBV27 to TRBJ1-2; TRBD1 agrees with 8 junctional bases. The TCR originated in a woman aged 70-85 years with acute or convalescent COVID-19. The CDR3 protein is CASSLSGQGTNYGYTF. The nucleotides are TGTGCCAGCAGTTTATCAGGACAGGGAACTAACTATGGCTACACCTTC.